This T cell receptor (beta chain) was recovered during a study of post-analysis software for immune sequencing data. Study in general: Patients with relapsing-remitting, secondary progressive and progressive-relapsing multiple sclerosis courses were all represented.

This clonotype has only a few counts. The antigen is not known. The study's findings and limits: Controls significantly exceeded multiple sclerosis patients in normalized Chao1 diversity. Controls showed lower frequencies than patients for several TRBV segments, and TRBV5-6, TRBV5-1 and TRBV20-1 were among these. With F measure, samples from one preparation batch clustered together strongly.

Unique molecular identifiers had been added to the TCR beta cDNA libraries. TCRdb used MiXCR to reprocess the PCR reads, holding one entry per CDR3 protein. The repertoire consists of hundreds of thousands of distinct CDR3 sequences, with around 44% occurring once and the leading ten covering about 1.5%. The CDR3 runs 14 residues. The ends were cut back, 3 bases at V and 0 bases at J, with 5 bases in the middle. This TCR came from a girl aged 10-17 years with multiple sclerosis. The V gene is TRBV12-3 or TRBV12-4, the J gene TRBJ1-4, with no clear D. Sequencing was done on a sample of blood. The CDR3 region has the DNA TGTGCCAGCAGTTTTCCCACAACTAATGAAAAACTGTTTTTT. Translation: CASSFPTTNEKLFF.